The sample holds one count of the clone carrying this T cell receptor beta chain. Lacking the conserved final phenylalanine or tryptophan, this CDR3 likely reflects a read error. The record originates from a study of human T cells and chemical hapten exposure. CDR1 SGDLS and CDR2 YYNGEE come from the germline V gene. The J segment lost 6 bases and the V segment lost 7 bases, leaving 11 bases of the junction unmatched. The CDR3 sequence is 14 residues long. Unfractionated whole blood served as the source for total RNA extraction. TCRdb reprocessed the 5' RACE reads with MiXCR, giving one entry per CDR3 protein. The table has roughly 81,000 distinct CDR3 sequences, 15% to 20% seen once.

The chain combines TRBV9 with TRBJ2-7; 9 bases agree with TRBD2. The clonotype originates from a female donor in good health. The CDR3: CASAGTSSGGEQYY. Written as DNA, the CDR3 is TGTGCCAGCGCGGGGACTAGCTCGGGCGGCGAGCAGTACTAC.